The clone carrying this T cell receptor beta chain was counted many times. The data derive from a study of neurological immune-mediated disorders. V was cut by 5 bases and J by 1 base, with 14 bases left in between. This CDR3 has 16 amino acids. Germline V gene data show CDR1 as SEHNR and CDR2 as FQNEAQ (reference sequence). One entry per CDR3 protein, called by TCRdb with MiXCR from the 5' RACE reads. The profile covers about 74,000 distinct CDR3 sequences, with approximately 5.2% appearing a single time and roughly 7.4% taken by the ten largest. Sample: PBMCs. The source is a man aged 18 to 35 with multiple sclerosis. This sequence joins TRBV7-9 and TRBJ2-2, with D perhaps TRBD1 (6 bases). The CDR3 region is CASSLSPGQNTGELFF. The CDR3 region has the DNA TGTGCCAGCAGCCTAAGTCCGGGACAGAACACCGGGGAGCTGTTTTTT.